This TCR beta chain was sequenced in a study of shared clonotypes between healthy human individuals. Study context: Used for every donor were three CD4 naive, three CD4 memory, two CD8 naive and one CD8 memory plate. Study-wide points: It was the few donors that limited the genetic and exposure-history diversity represented.

Remarks on this clone: Its antigen is unknown.

The authors distributed each subset's genomic DNA evenly over several immunoSEQ plates. Repertoires were generated with immunoSEQ multiplex PCR, while TCRdb's copy carries only in-frame clones and drops some. The data contain approximately 1.5 million clones, around 98% of them singletons. This CDR3 spans 16 amino acids. Germline V gene sequence: CDR1 SQVTM, CDR2 ANQGSEA. What was sequenced was naive CD4+ T cells sorted from blood. Subset in this sample: CD45RA+ positively selected. V gene TRBV29-1 combines with J gene TRBJ2-3; TRBD2 matches at 15 bases. The sequence was obtained from a young man in good health. The CDR3 is CSASGLAGGRADTQYF. DNA for the CDR3: TGCAGTGCCTCCGGACTAGCGGGAGGGCGGGCAGATACGCAGTATTTT.